This note documents a single T cell receptor beta chain sequence. This entry comes from a study of OX40 agonist ivuxolimab in advanced cancers. At the level of the study: Ivuxolimab, an agonistic anti-OX40 (CD134) antibody, was given to patients.

Germline CDR1 is SGHRS and CDR2 is YFSETQ. CDR3 length equals 18 residues. V lost 0 bases, J lost 4 bases, and 8 bases stayed unmatched. Prior autoimmune disease or systemic immunosuppression barred patients. The data were produced by immunoSEQ multiplex PCR, yet TCRdb's version contains in-frame clones alone and is incomplete. The sample lists tens of thousands of clones; over 65% were seen once. The clonotype was recovered from an adult with an advanced solid tumor such as melanoma, head and neck, liver or kidney cancer. The specimen was CD4+ or CD8+ T cells sorted from blood, collected in a trial of the OX40 agonist ivuxolimab. The chain has TRBV5-1 and TRBJ2-1; TRBD2 agrees at 12 bases. The CDR3, as DNA: TGCGCCAGCAGCTTGGTGGAGACTAGCGGGAGCGCTTACAATGAGCAGTTCTTC. Amino acids: CASSLVETSGSAYNEQFF.